This TCR beta chain was documented in a study of T cell responses to AZD1222 COVID-19 vaccine. Whole-study findings and limits: Spike-wide coverage was observed for vaccine-associated CD4 TCRs, with dominant responses at 160-218 and 743-854. Mostly white British, mostly female donors; authors suggested clonal diversity may be underestimated. Receipt of two AZD1222 doses was followed by a rise in Spike-specific TCR breadth and depth. Reports indicate that nearly half of spike-specific TCRs are directed at unmutated variant regions.

CDR1 and CDR2 (germline): SGHAT, FQNNGV. The CDR3 contains 18 residues. Trimming at V came to 5 bases and at J to 0 bases, leaving 8 bases not matched to a gene. Method: immunoSEQ multiplex PCR; TCRdb's copy keeps in-frame clones and lacks some. There are about 150,000 clones in the sample; about 82% occur only once, and around 5.1% lies in the top ten. Comments on this clone: Its antigen is not known.

The source is an adult who received the AZD1222 COVID-19 vaccine. The chain is built from TRBV11-2 and TRBJ1-6; 9 bases match TRBD1. This specimen consisted of peripheral blood, obtained 28 days after the second AZD1222 dose. Written as DNA, the CDR3 is TGTGCCAGCAGCCCGTGGACAGGGGTCAGCTCCTATAATTCACCCCTCCACTTT. It specifies CASSPWTGVSSYNSPLHF.